This T cell receptor (beta chain) was captured by sequencing in a study of cytomegalovirus exposure and HLA in healthy donors. The PCR made use of 60 Vbeta and 13 Jbeta primers. Generated by immunoSEQ multiplex PCR, the TCRdb table keeps only in-frame clones and is missing some. This table holds over 130,000 clones, 88% found once. This CDR3 comprises 13 residues. Germline CDR1 and CDR2: SGHRS and YFSETQ. V was clipped by 0 bases and J by 4 bases, with 7 bases between them. The material sequenced was PBMCs. The J gene is TRBJ2-5, the V gene TRBV5-1; TRBD1 might be the D (6 bases). This clonotype was obtained from a woman between 40 and 50 years old in good health and CMV-seronegative. The CDR3 DNA reads as TGCGCCAGCAGCTTGGACAGGGTAGAGACCCAGTACTTC. It translates to CASSLDRVETQYF.